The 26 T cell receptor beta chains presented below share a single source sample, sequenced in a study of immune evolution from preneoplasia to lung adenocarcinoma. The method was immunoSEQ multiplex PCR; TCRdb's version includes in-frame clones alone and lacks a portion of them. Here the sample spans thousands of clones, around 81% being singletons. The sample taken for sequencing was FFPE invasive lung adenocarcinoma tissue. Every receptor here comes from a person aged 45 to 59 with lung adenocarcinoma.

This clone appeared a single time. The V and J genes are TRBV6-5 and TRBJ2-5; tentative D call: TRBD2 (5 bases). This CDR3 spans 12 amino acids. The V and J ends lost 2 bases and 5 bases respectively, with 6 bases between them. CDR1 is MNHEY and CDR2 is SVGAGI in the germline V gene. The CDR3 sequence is CASSYGGETQYF. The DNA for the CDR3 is TGTGCCAGCAGTTACGGAGGCGAGACCCAGTACTTC.

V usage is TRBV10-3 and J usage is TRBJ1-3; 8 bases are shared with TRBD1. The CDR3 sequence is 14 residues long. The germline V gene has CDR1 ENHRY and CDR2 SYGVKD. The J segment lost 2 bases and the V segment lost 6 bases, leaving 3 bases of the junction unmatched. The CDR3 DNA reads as TGTGCCATCAGGACAGGGGACACTGGAAACACCATATATTTT. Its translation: CAIRTGDTGNTIYF.

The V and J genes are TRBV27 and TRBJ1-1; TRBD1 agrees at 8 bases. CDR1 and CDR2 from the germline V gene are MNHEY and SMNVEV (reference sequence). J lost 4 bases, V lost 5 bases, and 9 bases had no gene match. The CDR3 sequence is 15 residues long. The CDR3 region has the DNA TGTGCCAGCAGTCTTCAGGGGGCTTTGGGCACTGAAGCTTTCTTT. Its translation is CASSLQGALGTEAFF.

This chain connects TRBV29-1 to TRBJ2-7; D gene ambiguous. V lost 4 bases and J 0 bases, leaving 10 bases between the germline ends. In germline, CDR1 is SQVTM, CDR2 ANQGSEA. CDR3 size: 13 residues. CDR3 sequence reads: CSVVRPRSYEQYF. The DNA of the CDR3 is TGCAGCGTTGTCCGTCCGCGCTCCTACGAGCAGTACTTC.

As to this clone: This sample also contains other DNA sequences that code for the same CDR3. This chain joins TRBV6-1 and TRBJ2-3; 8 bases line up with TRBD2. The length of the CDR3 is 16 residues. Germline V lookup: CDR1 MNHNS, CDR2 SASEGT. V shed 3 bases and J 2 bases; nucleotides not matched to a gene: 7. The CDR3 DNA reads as TGTGCCAGCAGTGAGCGGGTAGCGGGGACCACAGATACGCAGTATTTT. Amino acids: CASSERVAGTTDTQYF.

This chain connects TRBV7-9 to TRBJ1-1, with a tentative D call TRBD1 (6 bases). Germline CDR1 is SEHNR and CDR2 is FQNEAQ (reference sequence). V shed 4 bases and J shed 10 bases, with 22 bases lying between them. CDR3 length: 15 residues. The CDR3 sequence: CASSSGVNQRMRAFF. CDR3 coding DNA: TGTGCCAGCAGCTCAGGGGTTAATCAGCGTATGAGAGCTTTCTTT.

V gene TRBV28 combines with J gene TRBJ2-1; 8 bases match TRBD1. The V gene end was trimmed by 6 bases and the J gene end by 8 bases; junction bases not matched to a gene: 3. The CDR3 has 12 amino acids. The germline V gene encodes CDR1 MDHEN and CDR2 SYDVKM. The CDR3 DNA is TGTGCCAGCAGCGACAGGGGCGATGAGCAGTTCTTC. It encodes CASSDRGDEQFF.

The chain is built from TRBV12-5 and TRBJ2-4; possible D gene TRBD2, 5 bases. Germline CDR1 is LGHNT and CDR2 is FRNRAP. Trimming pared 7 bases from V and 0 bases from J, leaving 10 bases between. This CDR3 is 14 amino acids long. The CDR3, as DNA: TGTGCTAGTGCACGGACTCTAGCCAAAAACATTCAGTACTTC. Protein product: CASARTLAKNIQYF. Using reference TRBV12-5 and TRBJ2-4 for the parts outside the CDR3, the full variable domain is DARVTQTPRHKVTEMGQEVTMRCQPILGHNTVFWYRQTMMQGLELLAYFRNRAPLDDSGMPKDRFSAEMPDATLATLKIQPSEPRDSAVYFCASARTLAKNIQYFGAGTRLSVL.

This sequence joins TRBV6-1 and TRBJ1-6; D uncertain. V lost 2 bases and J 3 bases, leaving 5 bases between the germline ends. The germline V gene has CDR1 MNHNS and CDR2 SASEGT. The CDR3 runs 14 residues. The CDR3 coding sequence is TGTGCCAGCAGTGAACGTGTCTATAATTCACCCCTCCACTTT. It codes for CASSERVYNSPLHF.

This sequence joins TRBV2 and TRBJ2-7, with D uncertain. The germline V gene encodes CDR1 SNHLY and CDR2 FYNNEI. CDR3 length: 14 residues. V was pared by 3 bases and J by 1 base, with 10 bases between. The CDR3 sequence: CASSDSPLSYEQYF. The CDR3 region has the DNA TGTGCCAGCAGTGATTCCCCGTTATCCTACGAGCAGTACTTC.

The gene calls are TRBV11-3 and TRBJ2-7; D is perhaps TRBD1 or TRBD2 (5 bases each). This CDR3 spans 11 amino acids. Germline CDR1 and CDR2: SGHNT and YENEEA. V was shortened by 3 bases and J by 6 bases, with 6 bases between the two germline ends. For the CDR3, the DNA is TGTGCCAGCAGCTTTGGGACCGAGCAGTACTTC. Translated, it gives CASSFGTEQYF.

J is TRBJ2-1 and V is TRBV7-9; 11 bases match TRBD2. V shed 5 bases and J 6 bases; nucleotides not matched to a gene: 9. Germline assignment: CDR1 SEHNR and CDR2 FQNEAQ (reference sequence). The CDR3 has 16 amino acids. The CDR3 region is CASSPGSGGDFNEQFF. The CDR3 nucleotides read TGTGCCAGCAGCCCCGGTAGCGGGGGGGACTTCAATGAGCAGTTCTTC.

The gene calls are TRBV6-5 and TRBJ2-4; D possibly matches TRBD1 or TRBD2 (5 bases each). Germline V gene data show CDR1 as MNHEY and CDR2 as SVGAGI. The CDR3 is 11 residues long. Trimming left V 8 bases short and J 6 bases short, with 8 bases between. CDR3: CASGGLNIQYF. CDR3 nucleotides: TGTGCCAGCGGGGGATTAAACATTCAGTACTTC.

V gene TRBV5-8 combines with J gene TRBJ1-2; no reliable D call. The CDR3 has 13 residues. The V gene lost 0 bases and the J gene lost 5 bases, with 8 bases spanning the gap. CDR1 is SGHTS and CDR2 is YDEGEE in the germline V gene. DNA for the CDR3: TGTGCCAGCAGCTTGGTCCAAACTTATGGCTACACCTTC. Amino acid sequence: CASSLVQTYGYTF.

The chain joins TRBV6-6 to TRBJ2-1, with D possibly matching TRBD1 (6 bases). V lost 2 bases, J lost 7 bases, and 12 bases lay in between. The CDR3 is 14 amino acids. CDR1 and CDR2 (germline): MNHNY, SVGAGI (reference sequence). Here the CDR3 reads CASSYLQGTNEQFF. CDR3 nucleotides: TGTGCCAGCAGTTACCTTCAGGGGACGAATGAGCAGTTCTTC.

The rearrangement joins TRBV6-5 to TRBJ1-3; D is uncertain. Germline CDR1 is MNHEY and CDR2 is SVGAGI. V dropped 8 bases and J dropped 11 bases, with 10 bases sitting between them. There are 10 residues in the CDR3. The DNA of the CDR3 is TGTGCCAGCCAAAGGGATCCCATATATTTT. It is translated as CASQRDPIYF.

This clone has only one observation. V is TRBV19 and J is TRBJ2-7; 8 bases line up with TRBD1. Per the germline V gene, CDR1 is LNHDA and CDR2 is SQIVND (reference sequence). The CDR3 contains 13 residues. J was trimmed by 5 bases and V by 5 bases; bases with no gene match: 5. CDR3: CASSGQGRNEQYF. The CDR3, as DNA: TGTGCCAGTAGTGGACAGGGTCGCAACGAGCAGTACTTC.

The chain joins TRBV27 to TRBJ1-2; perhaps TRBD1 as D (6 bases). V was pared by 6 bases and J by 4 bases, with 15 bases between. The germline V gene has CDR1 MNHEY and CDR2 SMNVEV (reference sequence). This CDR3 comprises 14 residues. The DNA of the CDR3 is TGTGCCAGCAGCCCCGGGGGCGTTTCCTATGGCTACACCTTC. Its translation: CASSPGGVSYGYTF.

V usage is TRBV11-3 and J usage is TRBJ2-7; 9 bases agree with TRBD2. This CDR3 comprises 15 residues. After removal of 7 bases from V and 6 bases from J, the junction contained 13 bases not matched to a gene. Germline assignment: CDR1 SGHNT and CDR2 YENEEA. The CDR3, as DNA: TGTGCCAGCACGGTTGGTAGCGGGAGCTATGGCGAGCAGTACTTC. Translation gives CASTVGSGSYGEQYF.

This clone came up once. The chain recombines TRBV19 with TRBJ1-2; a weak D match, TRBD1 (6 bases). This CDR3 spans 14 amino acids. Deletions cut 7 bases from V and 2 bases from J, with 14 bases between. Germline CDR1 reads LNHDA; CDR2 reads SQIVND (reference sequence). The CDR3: CASITNRGNYGYTF. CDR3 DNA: TGTGCCAGTATCACCAATAGGGGGAACTATGGCTACACCTTC. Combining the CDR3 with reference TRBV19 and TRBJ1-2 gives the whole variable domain DGGITQSPKYLFRKEGQNVTLSCEQNLNHDAMYWYRQDPGQGLRLIYYSQIVNDFQKGDIAEGYSVSREKKESFPLTVTSAQKNPTAFYLCASITNRGNYGYTFGSGTRLTVV.

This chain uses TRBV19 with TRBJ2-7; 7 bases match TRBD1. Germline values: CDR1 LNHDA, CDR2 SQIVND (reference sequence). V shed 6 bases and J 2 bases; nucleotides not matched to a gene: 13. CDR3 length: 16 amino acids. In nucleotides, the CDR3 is TGTGCCAGTAGCGACCTTCCCCGGGACAGCCCCTACGAGCAGTACTTC. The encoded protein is CASSDLPRDSPYEQYF.

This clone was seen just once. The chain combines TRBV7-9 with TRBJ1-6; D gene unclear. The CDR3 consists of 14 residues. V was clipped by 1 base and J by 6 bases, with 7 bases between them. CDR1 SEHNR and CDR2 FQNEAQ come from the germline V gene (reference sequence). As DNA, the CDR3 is TGTGCCAGCAGCTTAGACAGTTCTAATTCACCCCTCCACTTT. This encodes CASSLDSSNSPLHF.

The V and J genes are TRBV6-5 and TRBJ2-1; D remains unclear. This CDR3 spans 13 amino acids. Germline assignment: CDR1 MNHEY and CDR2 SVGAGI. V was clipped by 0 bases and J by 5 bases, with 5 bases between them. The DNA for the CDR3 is TGTGCCAGCAGTTACTCGACTGACAATGAGCAGTTCTTC. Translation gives CASSYSTDNEQFF.

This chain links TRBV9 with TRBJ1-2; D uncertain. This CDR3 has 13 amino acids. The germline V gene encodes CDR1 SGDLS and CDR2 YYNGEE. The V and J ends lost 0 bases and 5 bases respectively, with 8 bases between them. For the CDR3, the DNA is TGTGCCAGCAGCGTAGGGCAGCCATATGGCTACACCTTC. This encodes CASSVGQPYGYTF.

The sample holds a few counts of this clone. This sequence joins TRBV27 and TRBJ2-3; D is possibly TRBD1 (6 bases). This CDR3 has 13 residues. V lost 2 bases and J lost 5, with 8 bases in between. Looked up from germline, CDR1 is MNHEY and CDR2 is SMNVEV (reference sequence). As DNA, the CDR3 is TGTGCCAGCAGTTTACAGGGGTTAGATACGCAGTATTTT. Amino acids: CASSLQGLDTQYF.

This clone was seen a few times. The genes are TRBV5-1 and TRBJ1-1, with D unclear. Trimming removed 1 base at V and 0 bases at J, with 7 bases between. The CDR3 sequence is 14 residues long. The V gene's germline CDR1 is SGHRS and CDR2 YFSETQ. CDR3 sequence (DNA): TGCGCCAGCAGCTTGCTGATGATGAACACTGAAGCTTTCTTT. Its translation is CASSLLMMNTEAFF.